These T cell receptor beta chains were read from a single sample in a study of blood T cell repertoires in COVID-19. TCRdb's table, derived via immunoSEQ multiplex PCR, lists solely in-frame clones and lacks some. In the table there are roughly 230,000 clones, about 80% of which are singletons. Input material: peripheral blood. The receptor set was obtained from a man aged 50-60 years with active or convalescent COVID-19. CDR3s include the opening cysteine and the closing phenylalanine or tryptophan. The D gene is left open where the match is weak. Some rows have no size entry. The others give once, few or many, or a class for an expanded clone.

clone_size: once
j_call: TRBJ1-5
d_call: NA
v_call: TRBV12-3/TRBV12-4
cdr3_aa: CASSLANNQPQHF
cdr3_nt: TGTGCCAGCAGTTTGGCAAACAATCAGCCCCAGCATTTT

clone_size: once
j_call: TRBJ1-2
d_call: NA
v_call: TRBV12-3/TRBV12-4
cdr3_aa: CASRGEWRGYTF
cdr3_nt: TGTGCCAGCAGGGGTGAGTGGAGAGGCTACACCTTC

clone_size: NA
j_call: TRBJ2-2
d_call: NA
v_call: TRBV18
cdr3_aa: CASSLGQRNTGELFF
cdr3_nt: TGTGCCAGCTCCCTGGGACAAAGGAACACCGGGGAGCTGTTTTTT

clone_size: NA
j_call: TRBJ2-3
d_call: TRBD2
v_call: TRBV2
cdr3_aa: CASSEGGGRTDTQYF
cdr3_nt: TGTGCCAGCAGTGAAGGGGGGGGACGCACAGATACGCAGTATTTT

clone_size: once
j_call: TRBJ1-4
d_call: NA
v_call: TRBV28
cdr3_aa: CASSLISPTNEKLFF
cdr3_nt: TGTGCCAGCAGTTTAATATCTCCAACTAATGAAAAACTGTTTTTT

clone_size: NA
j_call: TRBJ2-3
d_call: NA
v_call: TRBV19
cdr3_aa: CASNGVSMAPHTDTQYF
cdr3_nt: TGTGCCAGTAACGGGGTTAGTATGGCCCCGCACACAGATACGCAGTATTTT

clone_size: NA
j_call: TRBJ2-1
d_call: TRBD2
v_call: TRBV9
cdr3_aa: CASSVGSGGAAEQFF
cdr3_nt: TGTGCCAGCAGCGTAGGAAGCGGGGGGGCCGCTGAGCAGTTCTTC

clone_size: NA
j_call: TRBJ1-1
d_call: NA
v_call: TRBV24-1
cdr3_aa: CATSDFGARDTEAFF
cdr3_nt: TGTGCCACCAGTGATTTTGGGGCTAGGGACACTGAAGCTTTCTTT

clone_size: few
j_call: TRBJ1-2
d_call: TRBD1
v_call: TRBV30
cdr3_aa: CAWTRDRVYGYTF
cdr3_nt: TGTGCCTGGACCAGGGACAGGGTCTATGGCTACACCTTC

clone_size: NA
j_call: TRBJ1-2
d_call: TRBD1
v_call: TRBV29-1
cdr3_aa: CSVGRQGAISGYTF
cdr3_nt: TGCAGCGTTGGTCGACAGGGGGCAATTAGTGGCTACACCTTC

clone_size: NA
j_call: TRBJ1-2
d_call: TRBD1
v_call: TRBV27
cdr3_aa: CASSQMGQGALGYTF
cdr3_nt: TGTGCCAGCAGTCAGATGGGACAGGGGGCTCTTGGCTACACCTTC

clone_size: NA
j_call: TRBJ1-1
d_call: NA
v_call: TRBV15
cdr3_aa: CATSRGEGGGTEAFF
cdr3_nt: TGTGCCACCAGCAGAGGAGAGGGTGGGGGGACTGAAGCTTTCTTT

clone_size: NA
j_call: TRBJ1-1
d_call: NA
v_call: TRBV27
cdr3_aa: CASSLFGQEAFF
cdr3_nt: TGTGCCAGCAGTTTATTTGGACAGGAAGCTTTCTTT

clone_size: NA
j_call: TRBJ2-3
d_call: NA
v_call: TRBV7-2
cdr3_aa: CASRGGSTDTQYF
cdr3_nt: TGTGCCAGCAGGGGGGGTAGCACAGATACGCAGTATTTT

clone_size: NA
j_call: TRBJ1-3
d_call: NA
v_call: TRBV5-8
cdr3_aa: CASSLYGQSSGNTIYF
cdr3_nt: TGTGCCAGCAGCTTGTACGGACAGAGCTCTGGAAACACCATATATTTT

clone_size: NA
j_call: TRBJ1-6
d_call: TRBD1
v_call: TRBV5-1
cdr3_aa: CASSLGQGAWNSPLHF
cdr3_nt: TGCGCCAGCAGCTTGGGCCAGGGGGCTTGGAATTCACCCCTCCACTTT

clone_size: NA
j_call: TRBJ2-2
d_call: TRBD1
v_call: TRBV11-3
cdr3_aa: CASSPSTGGPGVLFF
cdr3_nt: TGTGCCAGCAGCCCCTCGACAGGGGGCCCAGGAGTGCTGTTTTTT

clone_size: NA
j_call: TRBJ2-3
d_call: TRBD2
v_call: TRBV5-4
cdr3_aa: CASSERGGIDTQYF
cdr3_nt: TGTGCCAGCAGCGAGCGGGGTGGTATCGATACGCAGTATTTT

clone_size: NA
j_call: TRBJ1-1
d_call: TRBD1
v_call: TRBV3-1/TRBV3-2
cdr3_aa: CASGETGDTEAFF
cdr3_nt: TGTGCCAGCGGAGAAACAGGGGACACTGAAGCTTTCTTT

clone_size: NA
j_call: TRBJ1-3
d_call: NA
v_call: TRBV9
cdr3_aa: CASSVSGHPGSGNTIYF
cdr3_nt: TGTGCCAGCAGCGTGTCGGGACACCCGGGCTCTGGAAACACCATATATTTT

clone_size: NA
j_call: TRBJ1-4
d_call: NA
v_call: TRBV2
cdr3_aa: CASKGAGLGKLFF
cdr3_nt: TGTGCCAGCAAAGGGGCCGGGTTGGGAAAACTGTTTTTT

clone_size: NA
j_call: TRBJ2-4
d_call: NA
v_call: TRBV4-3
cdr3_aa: CASSQEGHRTGNIQYF
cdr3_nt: TGCGCCAGCAGCCAAGAGGGACATAGAACGGGAAACATTCAGTACTTC

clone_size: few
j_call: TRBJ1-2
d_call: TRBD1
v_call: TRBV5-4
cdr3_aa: CASSLGGLGYGYTF
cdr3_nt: TGTGCCAGCAGCTTAGGGGGCTTGGGCTATGGCTACACCTTC

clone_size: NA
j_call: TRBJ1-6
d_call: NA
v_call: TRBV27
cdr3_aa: CASSLFAGFLNSPLHF
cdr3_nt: TGTGCCAGCAGTTTATTCGCGGGGTTTTTGAATTCACCCCTCCACTTT

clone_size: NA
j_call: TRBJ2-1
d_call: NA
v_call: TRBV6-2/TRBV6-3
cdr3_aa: CASSYRNRDLGEQFF
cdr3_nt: TGTGCCAGCAGTTACCGGAACCGGGACTTAGGTGAGCAGTTCTTC

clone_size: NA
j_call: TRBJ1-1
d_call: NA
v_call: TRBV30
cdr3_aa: CAWYHPRGTEAFF
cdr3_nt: TGTGCCTGGTACCACCCCCGAGGGACTGAAGCTTTCTTT

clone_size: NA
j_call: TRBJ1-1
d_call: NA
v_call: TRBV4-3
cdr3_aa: CASSQAPGTEAFF
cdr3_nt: TGCGCCAGCAGCCAAGCCCCAGGGACTGAAGCTTTCTTT

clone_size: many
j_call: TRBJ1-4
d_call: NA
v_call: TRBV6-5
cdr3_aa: CASSWGRGEKLFF
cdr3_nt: TGTGCCAGCAGTTGGGGCAGGGGTGAAAAACTGTTTTTT

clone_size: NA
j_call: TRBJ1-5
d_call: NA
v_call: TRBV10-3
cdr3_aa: CAISEPPRGGGSNQPQHF
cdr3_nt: TGTGCCATCAGTGAGCCCCCTAGAGGGGGAGGGAGCAATCAGCCCCAGCATTTT

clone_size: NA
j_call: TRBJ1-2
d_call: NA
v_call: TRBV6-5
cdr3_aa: CASSYSPDRNGYTF
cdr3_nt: TGTGCCAGCAGTTACTCCCCGGACAGAAATGGCTACACCTTC

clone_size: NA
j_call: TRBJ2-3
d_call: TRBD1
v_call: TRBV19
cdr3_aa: CASSIPTGDSDTQYF
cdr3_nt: TGTGCCAGTAGTATCCCCACAGGGGATTCGGATACGCAGTATTTT

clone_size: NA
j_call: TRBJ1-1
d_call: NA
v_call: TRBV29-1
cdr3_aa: CSVAPQFEAFF
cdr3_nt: TGCAGCGTTGCCCCCCAGTTTGAAGCTTTCTTT

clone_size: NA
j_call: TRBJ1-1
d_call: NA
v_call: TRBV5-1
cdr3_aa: CASRHPTGDIEAFF
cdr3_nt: TGCGCCAGCAGGCATCCTACAGGAGATATAGAAGCTTTCTTT

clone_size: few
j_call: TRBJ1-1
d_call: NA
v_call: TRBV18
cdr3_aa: CASSPWDKLNTEAFF
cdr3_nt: TGTGCCAGCTCACCATGGGACAAATTGAACACTGAAGCTTTCTTT

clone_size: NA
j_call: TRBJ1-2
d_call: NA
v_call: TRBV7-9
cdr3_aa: CASSLANPTYGYTF
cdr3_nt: TGTGCCAGCAGCTTAGCTAACCCCACTTATGGCTACACCTTC

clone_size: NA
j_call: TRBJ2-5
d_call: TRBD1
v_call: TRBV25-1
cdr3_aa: CASSNLRDRGRETQYF
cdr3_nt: TGTGCCAGCAGTAACCTCCGGGACAGGGGGCGGGAGACCCAGTACTTC

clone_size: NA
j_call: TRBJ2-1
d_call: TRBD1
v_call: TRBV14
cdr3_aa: CASSFGQGPGNEQFF
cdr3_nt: TGTGCCAGCAGTTTTGGACAGGGTCCCGGCAATGAGCAGTTCTTC

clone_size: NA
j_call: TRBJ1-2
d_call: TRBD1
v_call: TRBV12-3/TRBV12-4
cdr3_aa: CASSRQGVYGYTF
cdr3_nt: TGTGCCAGCAGTAGACAGGGGGTTTATGGCTACACCTTC

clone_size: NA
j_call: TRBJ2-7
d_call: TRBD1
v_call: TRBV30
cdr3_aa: CAWSIGDSLKLYEQYF
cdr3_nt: TGTGCCTGGAGCATAGGGGACAGCCTGAAGTTGTACGAGCAGTACTTC

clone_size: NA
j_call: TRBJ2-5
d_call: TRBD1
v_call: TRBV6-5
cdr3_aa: CASRGGPHQRETQYF
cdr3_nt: TGTGCCAGCAGAGGGGGCCCCCACCAACGAGAGACCCAGTACTTC

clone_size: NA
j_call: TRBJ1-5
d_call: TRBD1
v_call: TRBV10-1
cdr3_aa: CASSDREGNQPQHF
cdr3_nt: TGCGCCAGCTCGGACAGGGAGGGCAATCAGCCCCAGCATTTT

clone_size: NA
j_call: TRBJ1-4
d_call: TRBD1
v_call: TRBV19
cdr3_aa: CASADLRTGDEKLFF
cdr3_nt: TGTGCCAGTGCTGACTTACGGACAGGGGATGAAAAACTGTTTTTT

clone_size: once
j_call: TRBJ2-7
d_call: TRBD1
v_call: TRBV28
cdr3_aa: CASSGDRGRGEQYF
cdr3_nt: TGTGCCAGCAGTGGAGACAGGGGGAGAGGCGAGCAGTACTTC

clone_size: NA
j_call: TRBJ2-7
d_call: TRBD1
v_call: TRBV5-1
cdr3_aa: CASSGTGEEQYF
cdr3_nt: TGCGCCAGCAGCGGAACAGGGGAGGAGCAGTACTTC

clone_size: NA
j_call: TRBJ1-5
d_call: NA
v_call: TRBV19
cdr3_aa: CASTWTENSNQPQHF
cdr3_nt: TGTGCCAGTACTTGGACTGAAAATAGCAATCAGCCCCAGCATTTT

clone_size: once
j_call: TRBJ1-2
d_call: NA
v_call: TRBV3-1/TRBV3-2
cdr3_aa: CASSQRGSYGYTF
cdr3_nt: TGTGCCAGCAGCCAAAGAGGGAGCTATGGCTACACCTTC

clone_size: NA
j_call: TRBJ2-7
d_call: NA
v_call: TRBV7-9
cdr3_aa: CASTWADEQYF
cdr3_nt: TGTGCCAGCACCTGGGCCGACGAGCAGTACTTC

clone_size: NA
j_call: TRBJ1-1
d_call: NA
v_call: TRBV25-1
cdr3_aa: CASSELRDTEAFF
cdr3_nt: TGTGCCAGCAGTGAATTGAGGGACACTGAAGCTTTCTTT

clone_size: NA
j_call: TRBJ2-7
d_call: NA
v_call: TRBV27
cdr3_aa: CASSPSDRSHPYEQYF
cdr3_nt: TGTGCCAGCAGTCCCTCAGACAGGAGTCATCCCTACGAGCAGTACTTC

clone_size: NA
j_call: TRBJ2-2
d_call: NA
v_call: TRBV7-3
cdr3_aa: CASQRPGNTGELFF
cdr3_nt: TGTGCCAGTCAAAGGCCGGGGAACACCGGGGAGCTGTTTTTT

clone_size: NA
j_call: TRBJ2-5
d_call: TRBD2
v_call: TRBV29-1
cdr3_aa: CSVGRGTRGGAPETQYF
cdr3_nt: TGCAGCGTTGGAAGGGGGACTCGCGGGGGGGCCCCAGAGACCCAGTACTTC